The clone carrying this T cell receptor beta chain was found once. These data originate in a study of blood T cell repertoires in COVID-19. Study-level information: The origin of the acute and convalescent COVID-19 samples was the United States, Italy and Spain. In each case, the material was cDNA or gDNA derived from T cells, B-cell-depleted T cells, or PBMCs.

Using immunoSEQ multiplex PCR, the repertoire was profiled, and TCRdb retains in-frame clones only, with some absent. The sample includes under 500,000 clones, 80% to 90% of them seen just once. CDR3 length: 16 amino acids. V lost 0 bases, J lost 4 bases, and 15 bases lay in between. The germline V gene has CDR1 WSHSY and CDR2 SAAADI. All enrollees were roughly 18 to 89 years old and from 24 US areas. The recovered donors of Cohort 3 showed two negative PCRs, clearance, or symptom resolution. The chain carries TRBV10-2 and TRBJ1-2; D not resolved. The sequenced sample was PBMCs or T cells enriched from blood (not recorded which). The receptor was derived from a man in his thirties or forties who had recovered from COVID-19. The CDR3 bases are TGCGCCAGCAGTGAGTCAGCGGCAGCAAACTTCTATGGCTACACCTTC. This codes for CASSESAAANFYGYTF.